Many counts were recorded for the clone carrying this T cell receptor beta chain. What it binds is not known. These data are taken from a study of CD8 T cells in ankylosing spondylitis. Making use of molecular barcodes, quantitative 5'-RACE generated TCR beta libraries. TCRdb used MiXCR to reprocess the 5' RACE reads, holding one entry per CDR3 protein. The data show some 240,000 distinct CDR3 sequences, roughly 6.6% seen once. The CDR3 is 15 residues long. V was clipped by 2 bases and J by 4 bases, with 15 bases between them. Per the germline V gene, CDR1 is SGHVS and CDR2 is FNYEAQ. Whole-study results and caveats: CD8+ cells made up the disease-linked clones, which were relatively rare in peripheral blood. Several of the motif variants were reported before in synovial fluid and blood from reactive arthritis. Reports say disease-linked clones showed up significantly more in matched ankylosing spondylitis synovial fluid. It appeared that ankylosing spondylitis blood was characterized by a TCR beta motif of roughly 8 highly homologous variants.

The chain recombines TRBV7-6 with TRBJ2-7; D might be TRBD2 (7 bases). The receptor's source is a male donor with ankylosing spondylitis. Sequenced sample: blood, either unsorted or a sorted T cell fraction (not recorded which). The CDR3 DNA follows: TGTGCCAGCAGCTTAAGTGCAGGGAGGGGGTACGAGCAGTACTTC. Amino acids: CASSLSAGRGYEQYF. Full variable domain (missing parts from reference TRBV7-6 and TRBJ2-7): GAGVSQSPRYKVTKRGQDVALRCDPISGHVSLYWYRQALGQGPEFLTYFNYEAQQDKSGLPNDRFSAERPEGSISTLTIQRTEQRDSAMYRCASSLSAGRGYEQYFGPGTRLTVT.